The clone carrying this T cell receptor (beta chain) was seen many times. What was amplified from RNA transcripts were TCR beta CDR3 regions. The HTBI primer set drove a first-round RT-PCR of the TCR CDR3. TCRdb analysed the multiplex PCR reads with MiXCR anew, one entry per CDR3 protein. The sample consists of fewer than 650,000 distinct CDR3 sequences, 14% of them appearing once. This sample stems from a study of T cells in Graves' hyperthyroidism and ophthalmopathy. This receptor was identified in a woman younger than 35 with Graves' ophthalmopathy. Material: blood.

This CDR3 is CASSWNGEKLFF. The CDR3 DNA reads TGTGCCAGCAGTTGGAATGGTGAAAAACTGTTTTTT. The rearrangement links TRBV28 to TRBJ1-4; D is undetermined. This CDR3 region has 12 residues. Germline CDR1 is MDHEN and CDR2 is SYDVKM. V lost 4 bases, J lost 7 bases, and 7 bases lay in between.